This T cell receptor (beta chain) is drawn from a study of blood T cell repertoires in COVID-19. Study-wide context: COVID-19 samples, acute and convalescent, were from the United States, Italy and Spain.

J gave up 3 bases and V 2 bases, and 12 bases lay outside the gene matches. The V gene's germline CDR1 is SEHNR and CDR2 FQNEAQ (reference sequence). The CDR3 contains 18 residues. Profiled with immunoSEQ multiplex PCR; TCRdb holds only in-frame clones, not every one. The sample contains about 200,000 clones, 84% of which appear only once. Sequenced input: peripheral blood. This clonotype was obtained from a woman aged 50 to 60 with active or convalescent COVID-19. The chain recombines TRBV7-9 with TRBJ2-7; 11 bases align to TRBD2. The CDR3 sequence is CASSLLTLTSGRSYEQYF. CDR3 nucleotides: TGTGCCAGCAGCTTACTTACCCTTACTAGCGGGAGAAGCTACGAGCAGTACTTC.